The T cell receptor (beta chain) described here comes from a study of CD8+ T cells in alopecia areata. Study-wide background: The duration of tofacitinib was 6 to 18 months, with 6 months off drug afterward.

After isolation, RNA underwent reverse transcription to generate cDNA as the sequencing template. Repertoires were generated with immunoSEQ multiplex PCR, while TCRdb's copy carries only in-frame clones and drops some. The sample has about 180,000 clones; 50% to 60% are singletons. V lost 4 bases to trimming and J lost 2 bases; unmatched junction nucleotides: 7. Germline V gene lookup returns CDR1 SNHLY and CDR2 FYNNEI. The CDR3 sequence is 15 residues long. The receptor's source is a human donor with alopecia areata. Sequences were derived from CD4+ T cells sorted from blood, sampled at week 0. This chain joins TRBV2 and TRBJ2-5, with 7 bases fitting TRBD1. The CDR3 DNA is TGTGCCAGCAGTGGGACAGGCTTTTGGCAAGAGACCCAGTACTTC. It codes for CASSGTGFWQETQYF.